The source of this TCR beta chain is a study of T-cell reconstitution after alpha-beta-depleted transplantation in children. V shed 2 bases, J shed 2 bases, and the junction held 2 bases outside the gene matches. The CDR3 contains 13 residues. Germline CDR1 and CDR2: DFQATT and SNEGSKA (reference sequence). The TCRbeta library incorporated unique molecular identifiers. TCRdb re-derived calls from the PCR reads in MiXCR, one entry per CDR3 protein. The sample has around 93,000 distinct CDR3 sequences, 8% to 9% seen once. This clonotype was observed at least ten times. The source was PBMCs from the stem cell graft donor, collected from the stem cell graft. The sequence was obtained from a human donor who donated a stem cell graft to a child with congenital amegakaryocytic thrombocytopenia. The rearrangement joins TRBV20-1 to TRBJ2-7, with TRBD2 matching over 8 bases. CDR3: CSARRSGAYEQYF. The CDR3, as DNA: TGCAGTGCTAGACGTAGCGGGGCCTACGAGCAGTACTTC.